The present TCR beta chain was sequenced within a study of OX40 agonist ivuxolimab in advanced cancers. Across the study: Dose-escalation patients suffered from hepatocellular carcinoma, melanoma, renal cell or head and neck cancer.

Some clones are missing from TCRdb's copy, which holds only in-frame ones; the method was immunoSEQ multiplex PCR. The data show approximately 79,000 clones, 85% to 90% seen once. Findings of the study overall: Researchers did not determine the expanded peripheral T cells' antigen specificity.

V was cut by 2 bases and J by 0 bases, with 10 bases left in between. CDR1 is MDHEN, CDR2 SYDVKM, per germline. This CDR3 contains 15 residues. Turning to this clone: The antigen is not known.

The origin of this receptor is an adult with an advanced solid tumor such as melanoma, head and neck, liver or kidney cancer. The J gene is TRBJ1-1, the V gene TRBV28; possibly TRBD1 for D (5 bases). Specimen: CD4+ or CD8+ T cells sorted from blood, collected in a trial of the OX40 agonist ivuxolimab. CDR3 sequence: CASSLQVGLNTEAFF. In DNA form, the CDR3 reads TGTGCCAGCAGTTTACAGGTGGGGCTGAACACTGAAGCTTTCTTT.